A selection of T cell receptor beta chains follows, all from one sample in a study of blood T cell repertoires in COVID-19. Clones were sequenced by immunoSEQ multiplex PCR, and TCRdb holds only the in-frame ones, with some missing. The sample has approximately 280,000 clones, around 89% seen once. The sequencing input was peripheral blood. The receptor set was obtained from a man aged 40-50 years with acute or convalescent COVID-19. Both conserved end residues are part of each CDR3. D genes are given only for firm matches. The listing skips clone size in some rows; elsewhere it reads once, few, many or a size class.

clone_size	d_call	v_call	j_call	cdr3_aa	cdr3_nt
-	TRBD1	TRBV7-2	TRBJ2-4	CASSHQTGTNIQYF	TGTGCCAGCAGCCACCAGACAGGGACGAACATTCAGTACTTC
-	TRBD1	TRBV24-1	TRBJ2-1	CATSGNAGTGVYNEQFF	TGTGCCACCAGTGGCAATGCCGGGACAGGGGTCTACAATGAGCAGTTCTTC
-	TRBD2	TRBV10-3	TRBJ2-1	CAISGTSGGYNEQFF	TGTGCCATCAGTGGGACTAGCGGGGGTTACAATGAGCAGTTCTTC
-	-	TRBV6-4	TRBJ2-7	CASRADSLGGYEQYF	TGTGCCAGCAGAGCTGACAGCCTCGGGGGTTACGAGCAGTACTTC
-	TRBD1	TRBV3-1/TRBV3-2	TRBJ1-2	CASSPLDRFNYGYTF	TGTGCCAGCAGCCCCCTGGACAGGTTTAACTATGGCTACACCTTC
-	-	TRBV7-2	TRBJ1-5	CASSLGSGEPQHF	TGTGCCAGCAGCTTAGGGTCAGGGGAGCCCCAGCATTTT
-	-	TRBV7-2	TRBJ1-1	CASSLGTAVEAFF	TGTGCCAGCAGCTTAGGGACAGCCGTTGAAGCTTTCTTT
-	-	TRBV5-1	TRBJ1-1	CASSTRTSSAPEAFF	TGCGCCAGCAGCACACGGACATCGTCGGCCCCTGAAGCTTTCTTT
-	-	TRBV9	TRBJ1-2	CASSVALGGNGYTF	TGTGCCAGCAGCGTAGCTCTGGGAGGCAATGGCTACACCTTC
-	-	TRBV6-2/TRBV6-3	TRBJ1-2	CASSRLEGAGYGYTF	TGTGCCAGCAGCCGCCTCGAAGGGGCTGGGTATGGCTACACCTTC
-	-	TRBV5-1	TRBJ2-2	CASSLEAGETGELFF	TGCGCCAGCAGCTTGGAGGCAGGGGAAACCGGGGAGCTGTTTTTT
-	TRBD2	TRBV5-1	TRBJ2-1	CASSLAALAGGRYNEQFF	TGCGCCAGCAGCTTGGCCGCTCTAGCGGGGGGTCGCTACAATGAGCAGTTCTTC
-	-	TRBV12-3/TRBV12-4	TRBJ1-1	CASSLRGNTEAFF	TGTGCCAGCAGTTTACGAGGAAACACTGAAGCTTTCTTT
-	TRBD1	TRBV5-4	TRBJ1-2	CASSIGTANYGYTF	TGTGCCAGCAGCATAGGGACAGCTAACTATGGCTACACCTTC
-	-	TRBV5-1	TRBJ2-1	CASNPMTGNEQFF	TGCGCCAGCAACCCCATGACAGGCAATGAGCAGTTCTTC
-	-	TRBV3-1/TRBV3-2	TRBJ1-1	CASSQDSASVNTEAFF	TGTGCCAGCAGCCAAGATTCGGCCAGCGTTAACACTGAAGCTTTCTTT
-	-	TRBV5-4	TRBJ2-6	CASSLAGANVLTF	TGTGCCAGCAGCCTAGCAGGGGCCAACGTCCTGACTTTC
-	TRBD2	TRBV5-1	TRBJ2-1	CASSSSSGSYNEQFF	TGCGCCAGCAGCTCATCTAGCGGGAGCTACAATGAGCAGTTCTTC
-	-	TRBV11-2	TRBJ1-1	CASSLGHGPVTEAFF	TGTGCCAGCAGCTTAGGACATGGGCCCGTCACTGAAGCTTTCTTT
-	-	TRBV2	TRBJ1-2	CASSGGFSNYGYTF	TGTGCCAGCAGTGGAGGGTTTTCTAACTATGGCTACACCTTC
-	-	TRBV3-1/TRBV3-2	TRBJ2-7	CASSQVAGSSYEQYF	TGTGCCAGCAGCCAAGTCGCGGGGAGCTCCTACGAGCAGTACTTC
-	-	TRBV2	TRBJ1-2	CASNRQLNYGYTF	TGTGCCAGCAATAGACAGCTTAACTATGGCTACACCTTC
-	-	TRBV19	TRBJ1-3	CASRKGRGSGNTIYF	TGTGCCAGTAGGAAGGGGCGAGGCTCTGGAAACACCATATATTTT
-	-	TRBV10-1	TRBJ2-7	CASSESGGLWEQYF	TGCGCCAGCAGTGAATCCGGGGGACTTTGGGAGCAGTACTTC
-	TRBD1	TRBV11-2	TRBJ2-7	CASSEGQISYEQYF	TGTGCCAGCAGCGAGGGACAGATTTCCTACGAGCAGTACTTC
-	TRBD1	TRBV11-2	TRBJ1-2	CASSLDTGGYGYTF	TGTGCCAGCAGCTTAGATACAGGGGGATATGGCTACACCTTC
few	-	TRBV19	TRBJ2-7	CASSPSRDEQYF	TGTGCCAGTAGTCCAAGCAGGGACGAGCAGTACTTC
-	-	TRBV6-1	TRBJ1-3	CASSEVGGGSGNTIYF	TGTGCCAGCAGTGAGGTTGGGGGAGGCTCTGGAAACACCATATATTTT
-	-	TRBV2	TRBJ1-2	CASSTLQGIHGYTF	TGTGCCAGCAGTACGTTACAGGGTATCCATGGCTACACCTTC
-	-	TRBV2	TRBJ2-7	CASSGAASYEQYF	TGTGCCAGCAGTGGAGCAGCCTCCTACGAGCAGTACTTC
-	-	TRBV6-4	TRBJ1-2	CASSDYRGGYTF	TGTGCCAGCAGTGACTATAGGGGAGGCTACACCTTC
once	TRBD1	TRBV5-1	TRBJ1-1	CASSADRAAEAFF	TGCGCCAGCAGCGCGGACAGGGCGGCTGAAGCTTTCTTT
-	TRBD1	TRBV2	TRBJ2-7	CASSYRQGAYEQYF	TGTGCCAGCAGTTATCGACAGGGGGCCTACGAGCAGTACTTC
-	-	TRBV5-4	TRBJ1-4	CASSLGQREKLFF	TGTGCCAGCAGCCTCGGACAACGTGAAAAACTGTTTTTT
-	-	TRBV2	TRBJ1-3	CASSGGGRWNRPHSGNTIYF	TGTGCCAGCAGTGGGGGCGGAAGGTGGAACCGGCCTCACTCTGGAAACACCATATATTTT
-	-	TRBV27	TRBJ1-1	CASSSDRRIMNTEAFF	TGTGCCAGCAGTTCGGACAGACGGATCATGAACACTGAAGCTTTCTTT
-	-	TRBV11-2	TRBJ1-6	CASSLRGAGNSPLHF	TGTGCCAGCAGCTTAAGGGGCGCAGGAAATTCACCCCTCCACTTT
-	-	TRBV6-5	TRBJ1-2	CASSYSKGHGYTF	TGTGCCAGCAGTTACTCTAAGGGGCACGGCTACACCTTC
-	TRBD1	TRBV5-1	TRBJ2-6	CASSLGGQGPYGANVLTF	TGCGCCAGCAGCTTAGGAGGACAGGGGCCTTACGGGGCCAACGTCCTGACTTTC
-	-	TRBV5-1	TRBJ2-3	CASSLRENPTDTQYF	TGCGCCAGCAGCTTGCGGGAGAACCCCACAGATACGCAGTATTTT
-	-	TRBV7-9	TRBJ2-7	CASSSYGGTGYSSYEQYF	TGTGCCAGCAGCTCCTACGGAGGAACAGGGTACAGCTCCTACGAGCAGTACTTC
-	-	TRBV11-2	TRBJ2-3	CASSQRTGTDTQYF	TGTGCCAGCAGCCAGCGGACAGGCACAGATACGCAGTATTTT
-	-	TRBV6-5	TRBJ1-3	CASSYSSTYSGNTIYF	TGTGCCAGCAGTTACTCGAGCACTTACTCTGGAAACACCATATATTTT
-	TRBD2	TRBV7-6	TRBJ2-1	CASSLSVWRGDNEQFF	TGTGCCAGCAGCTTAAGCGTCTGGCGGGGGGACAATGAGCAGTTCTTC
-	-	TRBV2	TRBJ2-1	CASSERRSSYNEQFF	TGTGCCAGCAGTGAGAGAAGGAGCTCCTACAATGAGCAGTTCTTC
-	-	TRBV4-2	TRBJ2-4	CASSQDKERNKNIQYF	TGTGCCAGCAGCCAAGATAAAGAGAGGAACAAAAACATTCAGTACTTC
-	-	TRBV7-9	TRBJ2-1	CASSLNGGYNEQFF	TGTGCCAGCAGCTTAAACGGGGGTTACAATGAGCAGTTCTTC
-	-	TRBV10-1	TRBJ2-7	CASSQTRGGEQYF	TGCGCCAGCAGTCAGACCCGAGGCGGGGAGCAGTACTTC
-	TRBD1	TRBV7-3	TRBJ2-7	CASSLSAGGEQYF	TGTGCCAGCAGCTTATCGGCAGGGGGCGAGCAGTACTTC
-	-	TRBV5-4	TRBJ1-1	CASSPRSRDTEAFF	TGTGCCAGCAGCCCCCGTAGCAGGGACACTGAAGCTTTCTTT
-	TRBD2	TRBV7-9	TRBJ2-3	CASSYRLAVGDTQYF	TGTGCCAGCAGCTACAGACTAGCGGTGGGAGATACGCAGTATTTT
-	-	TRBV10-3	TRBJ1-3	CAIRQGTPGNTIYF	TGTGCCATCAGACAGGGTACGCCTGGAAACACCATATATTTT
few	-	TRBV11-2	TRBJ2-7	CASSLRPGLTPYEQYF	TGTGCCAGCAGCTTACGGCCGGGACTCACTCCCTACGAGCAGTACTTC
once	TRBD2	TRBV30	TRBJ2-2	CAWRTSGVNTGELFF	TGTGCCTGGCGGACTAGCGGGGTGAACACCGGGGAGCTGTTTTTT
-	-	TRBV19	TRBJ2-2	CASKQGVGAGELFF	TGTGCCAGTAAACAAGGGGTTGGAGCCGGGGAGCTGTTTTTT
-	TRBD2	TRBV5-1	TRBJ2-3	CASSGIAGEDTQYF	TGCGCCAGCAGCGGGATAGCGGGGGAGGATACGCAGTATTTT
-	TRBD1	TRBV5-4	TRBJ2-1	CASSFDRGGSYNEQFF	TGTGCCAGCAGCTTCGACAGGGGTGGATCCTACAATGAGCAGTTCTTC
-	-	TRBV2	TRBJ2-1	CASSSSRGPYNEQFF	TGTGCCAGCAGCTCCTCCAGGGGACCCTACAATGAGCAGTTCTTC
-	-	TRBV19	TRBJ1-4	CACAISGGPEKLFF	TGTGCCTGTGCGATTTCGGGGGGACCTGAAAAACTGTTTTTT